The 30 T cell receptor beta chains in this list originate from one sample, sequenced in a study of blood T cell repertoires in COVID-19. The method was immunoSEQ multiplex PCR; TCRdb's version includes in-frame clones alone and lacks a portion of them. In the table there are around 270,000 clones, under 85% of which are singletons. Sequenced sample: peripheral blood. Receptors were obtained from a human donor with COVID-19, enrolled during active disease. The donor label of this sample is uncertain.

This sequence joins TRBV2 and TRBJ2-4; D unclear. This CDR3 spans 15 amino acids. Trimming took off 3 bases at V and 0 bases at J, with 9 bases between the two ends. Germline V CDR1 and CDR2: SNHLY, FYNNEI. CDR3 sequence (DNA): TGTGCCAGCAGTGACGGAGTTCTAGCCAAAAACATTCAGTACTTC. This sequence encodes CASSDGVLAKNIQYF.

This rearrangement joins TRBV25-1 to TRBJ1-3; 7 bases match TRBD1. This CDR3 has 18 amino acids. CDR1 is MGHDK, CDR2 SYGVNS, per germline. The V gene end was trimmed by 0 bases and the J gene end by 0 bases; junction bases not matched to a gene: 8. In DNA form, the CDR3 reads TGTGCCAGCAGTGAATACGGGCCGGGACAGCCCTCTGGAAACACCATATATTTT. Protein sequence: CASSEYGPGQPSGNTIYF.

This chain joins TRBV29-1 and TRBJ2-5; D is perhaps TRBD1 (6 bases). Trimming removed 5 bases at V and 1 base at J, with 17 bases between. Germline CDR1 is SQVTM and CDR2 is ANQGSEA. The CDR3 length is 15 residues. CDR3 loop: CSVSGVMSIQETQYF. DNA of the CDR3: TGCAGCGTTTCAGGGGTAATGAGTATCCAAGAGACCCAGTACTTC.

The chain recombines TRBV7-9 with TRBJ2-6; 11 positions match TRBD1. Trimming took 4 bases from V and 2 from J; bases not matched to a gene: 4. CDR1 and CDR2 (germline): SEHNR, FQNEAQ (reference sequence). This CDR3 region has 17 residues. In nucleotides, the CDR3 is TGTGCCAGCAGCTCCGGACAGGGGGCGGCTGGGGCCAACGTCCTGACTTTC. It specifies CASSSGQGAAGANVLTF.

This chain links TRBV30 with TRBJ1-1, with 7 bases identical to TRBD1. CDR1 and CDR2 from the germline V gene are GTSNPN and SVGIG (reference sequence). The CDR3 extends over 15 amino acids. With V trimmed by 1 base and J by 4 bases, 9 bases remained unmatched. The CDR3: CAWSGEGAGGTEAFF. The CDR3 region has the DNA TGTGCCTGGAGTGGAGAGGGGGCAGGAGGCACTGAAGCTTTCTTT.

V is TRBV18 and J is TRBJ2-1, with 11 nucleotides matching TRBD1. Germline CDR1 is KGHSH and CDR2 is LQKENI. Germline trimming cut 4 bases from V and 8 bases from J; bases unmatched to any gene: 1. This CDR3 region has 13 residues. The DNA for the CDR3 is TGTGCCAGCTCACTGGGACAGGGGGATGAGCAGTTCTTC. This codes for CASSLGQGDEQFF.

The chain recombines TRBV14 with TRBJ2-1; the D gene is possibly TRBD2 (6 bases). Deletions cut 1 base from V and 1 base from J, with 11 bases between. This CDR3 spans 16 amino acids. CDR1 is SGHDN and CDR2 is FVKESK in the germline V gene. The CDR3 is CASSQGSGPSYNEQFF. The DNA of the CDR3 is TGTGCCAGCAGCCAAGGGAGCGGGCCGTCCTACAATGAGCAGTTCTTC.

The chain carries TRBV27 and TRBJ1-5; D might be TRBD1 (5 bases). Trimming removed 5 bases from V and 6 bases from J, with 11 bases in between. Germline V gene lookup returns CDR1 MNHEY and CDR2 SMNVEV (reference sequence). The length of the CDR3 is 13 residues. The CDR3 here is CASSIAQGQPQHF. DNA for the CDR3: TGTGCCAGCAGTATCGCCCAGGGTCAGCCCCAGCATTTT.

The V gene is TRBV3-1 (or the pseudogene TRBV3-2), the J gene TRBJ1-6; D is perhaps TRBD1 (5 bases). Deletions cut 4 bases from V and 7 bases from J, with 11 bases between. The CDR3 has 14 amino acids. Per germline, CDR1 LGHDT and CDR2 YNNKEL (reference sequence). The CDR3 DNA sequence: TGTGCCAGCAGCCCAGTACGGGGGAATTCACCCCTCCACTTT. Encoded protein: CASSPVRGNSPLHF.

This sequence joins TRBV6-5 and TRBJ1-1; 10 bases fit TRBD1. The CDR3 totals 15 residues. V lost 6 bases to trimming and J lost 3 bases; unmatched junction nucleotides: 7. The germline V gene encodes CDR1 MNHEY and CDR2 SVGAGI. DNA of the CDR3: TGTGCCAGCAGAGGTCCCGGGACAGGGGACACTGAAGCTTTCTTT. Its translation: CASRGPGTGDTEAFF.

V gene TRBV7-2 combines with J gene TRBJ1-3; D is possibly TRBD1 (5 bases). Germline lookup yields CDR1 SGHTA and CDR2 FQGNSA. This CDR3 spans 19 amino acids. V gave up 3 bases and J gave up 0 bases, with 21 bases separating them. CDR3: CASSFRDLIPFSSGNTIYF. The DNA of the CDR3 is TGTGCCAGCAGCTTCAGGGACTTGATACCGTTTAGCTCTGGAAACACCATATATTTT.

V and J are TRBV12-5 and TRBJ2-2, with D perhaps TRBD1 (6 bases). The CDR3 is 14 amino acids. V dropped 1 base and J dropped 4 bases, with 7 bases sitting between them. Germline CDR1 is LGHNT and CDR2 is FRNRAP. CDR3 in amino acids: CASGLGGGTGELFF. Here the CDR3 DNA reads TGTGCTAGTGGTTTGGGAGGGGGCACCGGGGAGCTGTTTTTT.

This clone was observed a handful of times. This CDR3 reads CASSLLLGVSGEQYF. Here the CDR3 DNA reads TGTGCCAGCAGCTTATTACTAGGAGTTTCGGGCGAGCAGTACTTC. This sequence joins TRBV7-9 and TRBJ2-7, with D tentatively TRBD2 (5 bases). The V gene's germline CDR1 is SEHNR and CDR2 FQNEAQ (reference sequence). CDR3 size: 15 residues. Trimming cost V 2 bases and J 6 bases, with 17 bases left between them.

The rearrangement uses TRBV5-6 and TRBJ1-1; possibly TRBD1 for D (6 bases). V lost 4 bases and J lost 4, with 20 bases in between. The CDR3 loop spans 16 amino acids. The germline gives CDR1 SGHDT, CDR2 YYEEEE. This CDR3 reads CASSPRSGQPGTEAFF. CDR3 DNA: TGTGCCAGCAGCCCACGTTCGGGACAACCGGGCACTGAAGCTTTCTTT. Combining the CDR3 with reference TRBV5-6 and TRBJ1-1 gives the whole variable domain DAGVTQSPTHLIKTRGQQVTLRCSPKSGHDTVSWYQQALGQGPQFIFQYYEEEERQRGNFPDRFSGHQFPNYSSELNVNALLLGDSALYLCASSPRSGQPGTEAFFGQGTRLTVV.

The J gene is TRBJ1-1, the V gene TRBV27, with a weak D call TRBD1 (6 bases). The CDR3 extends over 15 amino acids. Looked up from germline, CDR1 is MNHEY and CDR2 is SMNVEV (reference sequence). V lost 4 bases and J lost 0, with 12 bases in between. The DNA of the CDR3 is TGTGCCAGCAGTTCCCAGGGGATCATGAACACTGAAGCTTTCTTT. Its translation: CASSSQGIMNTEAFF.

The chain has TRBV9 and TRBJ2-3, with 9 bases fitting TRBD2. This CDR3 has 14 amino acids. Trimming at V came to 3 bases and at J to 4 bases, leaving 3 bases not matched to a gene. Germline loops: CDR1 SGDLS, CDR2 YYNGEE. Here the CDR3 reads CASSAGLASDTQYF. In nucleotides, the CDR3 is TGTGCCAGCAGCGCGGGACTAGCCTCAGATACGCAGTATTTT.

The sample holds many counts of this clone. J is TRBJ1-2 and V is TRBV12-3 or TRBV12-4; 10 bases align to TRBD1. V shed 5 bases, J shed 12 bases, and the junction held 9 bases outside the gene matches. The length of the CDR3 is 13 residues. This chain's CDR3 is CASSPTGTGDHTF. The DNA for the CDR3 is TGTGCCAGCAGTCCTACCGGGACAGGGGACCACACCTTC.

The chain couples TRBV6-1 to TRBJ2-3, with 7 bases identical to TRBD2. V shed 3 bases and J 1 base; nucleotides not matched to a gene: 4. The CDR3 sequence is 15 residues long. The germline CDR1 and CDR2 sequences are MNHNS and SASEGT. This CDR3 reads CASSDQRGRTDTQYF. Here the CDR3 DNA reads TGTGCCAGCAGTGACCAGCGGGGCCGCACAGATACGCAGTATTTT.

The chain employs TRBV9 and TRBJ2-5, with 16 bases fitting TRBD2. The CDR3 has 18 amino acids. The V gene's germline CDR1 is SGDLS and CDR2 YYNGEE. J lost 4 bases, V lost 0 bases, and 6 bases had no gene match. In DNA, the CDR3 is TGTGCCAGCAGCGTAGGTGGGACTAGCGGGAGGGTGGGAGAGACCCAGTACTTC. Translating gives CASSVGGTSGRVGETQYF.

A few counts support this clone. The rearrangement uses TRBV14 and TRBJ2-7; D gene uncertain. V lost 3 bases and J 6 bases, leaving 12 bases between the germline ends. Germline CDR1 is SGHDN and CDR2 is FVKESK. CDR3 length equals 13 residues. DNA for the CDR3: TGTGCCAGCAGCCAGCAAGCTATTTCCGAGCAGTACTTC. The encoded protein is CASSQQAISEQYF.

J is TRBJ1-1 and V is TRBV3-1 (or the pseudogene TRBV3-2); no definite D call. Germline CDR1 and CDR2: LGHDT and YNNKEL (reference sequence). Trimming took off 2 bases at V and 0 bases at J, with 7 bases between the two ends. This CDR3 is built from 14 residues. CDR3 loop: CASSQNRVNTEAFF. The CDR3, as DNA: TGTGCCAGCAGCCAAAATCGGGTGAACACTGAAGCTTTCTTT.

The chain joins TRBV9 to TRBJ2-3; TRBD2 matches 10 bases. With V trimmed by 0 bases and J by 6 bases, 10 bases remained unmatched. Germline CDR1 is SGDLS and CDR2 is YYNGEE. The CDR3 length is 17 residues. CDR3 residues: CASSVASSGRRGDTQYF. The CDR3 DNA reads as TGTGCCAGCAGCGTAGCTTCTAGCGGGAGACGGGGGGATACGCAGTATTTT.

CDR3 nucleotide sequence: TGTGCCAGCAGGCACAGGAATCGAGTATTCTACGAGCAGTACTTC. It codes for CASRHRNRVFYEQYF. V usage is TRBV6-5 and J usage is TRBJ2-7; possibly TRBD1 for D (5 bases). This CDR3 region has 15 residues. Germline CDR1 is MNHEY and CDR2 is SVGAGI. Deletions cut 6 bases from V and 3 bases from J, with 18 bases between.

The table lists this clone with a few counts. The chain has TRBV3-1 (or the pseudogene TRBV3-2) and TRBJ1-4; no reliable D call. The CDR3 loop spans 13 amino acids. Trimming stripped 4 bases from V and 11 bases from J, with 14 bases between. Germline lookup yields CDR1 LGHDT and CDR2 YNNKEL (reference sequence). CDR3 bases: TGTGCCAGCAGCCCGTGGCGCAGCGAGAAACTGTTTTTT. Residues: CASSPWRSEKLFF.

This clone has only a few counts. V is TRBV3-1 (or the pseudogene TRBV3-2) and J is TRBJ2-7; D call uncertain. This CDR3 region has 11 residues. V was shortened by 6 bases and J by 2 bases, with 5 bases between the two germline ends. Germline V gene data show CDR1 as LGHDT and CDR2 as YNNKEL (reference sequence). In DNA form, the CDR3 reads TGTGCCAGCAGATCCGCCTACGAGCAGTACTTC. Protein sequence: CASRSAYEQYF.

Note on this clone: The same CDR3 is also encoded by other DNA sequences in this sample. This chain links TRBV30 with TRBJ2-2; 9 bases agree with TRBD1. There are 15 residues in the CDR3. V shed 2 bases, J shed 2 bases, and the junction held 3 bases outside the gene matches. Germline CDR1 and CDR2: GTSNPN and SVGIG (reference sequence). The CDR3 DNA reads as TGTGCCTGGAGTATGGACAGGGGTAACACCGGGGAGCTGTTTTTT. Translated: CAWSMDRGNTGELFF.

The rearrangement uses TRBV6-1 and TRBJ1-2; 7 nucleotides match TRBD1. The CDR3 spans 16 residues. Germline V lookup: CDR1 MNHNS, CDR2 SASEGT. Trimming removed 2 bases from V and 4 bases from J; junction bases left unmatched: 10. CDR3 DNA sequence: TGTGCCAGCAGTGAACCTGGGACAGTCCCGGTCTATGGCTACACCTTC. Its protein product is CASSEPGTVPVYGYTF.

V is TRBV5-1 and J is TRBJ2-1; TRBD2 aligns across 8 bases. V was clipped by 7 bases and J by 7 bases; unmatched bases: 7. The length of the CDR3 is 13 residues. The germline V gene has CDR1 SGHRS and CDR2 YFSETQ. CDR3 amino acids: CASRSGSGNEQFF. The CDR3 DNA follows: TGCGCCAGCCGGAGCGGGAGTGGGAATGAGCAGTTCTTC.

The V call is TRBV7-3, the J call TRBJ2-1; 8 bases are shared with TRBD1. Trimming at V came to 6 bases and at J to 1 base, leaving 11 bases not matched to a gene. Looked up from germline, CDR1 is SGHTA and CDR2 is FQGTGA. This CDR3 is built from 17 residues. The CDR3 coding sequence is TGTGCCAGCAGTCCCCCCCACAGGGGGAGATCCTACAATGAGCAGTTCTTC. It encodes CASSPPHRGRSYNEQFF.

In its sample, this clone was seen a few times. J is TRBJ1-2 and V is TRBV18; 7 bases line up with TRBD1. The CDR3 consists of 16 residues. V dropped 3 bases and J dropped 2; count of bases not matched to a gene: 9. Germline CDR1 reads KGHSH; CDR2 reads LQKENI. In DNA form, the CDR3 reads TGTGCCAGCTCACCCTCCGGGACAGAAGTCAACTATGGCTACACCTTC. Protein: CASSPSGTEVNYGYTF. The full variable domain, rest sourced from reference TRBV18 and TRBJ1-2, is NAGVMQNPRHLVRRRGQEARLRCSPMKGHSHVYWYRQLPEEGLKFMVYLQKENIIDESGMPKERFSAEFPKEGPSILRIQQVVRGDSAAYFCASSPSGTEVNYGYTFGSGTRLTVV.